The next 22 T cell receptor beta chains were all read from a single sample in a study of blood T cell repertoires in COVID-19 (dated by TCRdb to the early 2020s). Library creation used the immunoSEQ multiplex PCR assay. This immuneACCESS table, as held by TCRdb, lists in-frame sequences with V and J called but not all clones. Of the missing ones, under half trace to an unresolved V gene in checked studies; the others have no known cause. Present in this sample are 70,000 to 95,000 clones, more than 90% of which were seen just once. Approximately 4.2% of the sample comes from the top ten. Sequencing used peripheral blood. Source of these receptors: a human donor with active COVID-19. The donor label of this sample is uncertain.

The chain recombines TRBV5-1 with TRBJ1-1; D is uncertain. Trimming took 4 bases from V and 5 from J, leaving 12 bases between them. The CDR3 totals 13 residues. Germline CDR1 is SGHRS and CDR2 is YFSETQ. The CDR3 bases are TGCGCCAGCAGCCCAGGCGGGAAAACTGAAGCTTTCTTT. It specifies CASSPGGKTEAFF.

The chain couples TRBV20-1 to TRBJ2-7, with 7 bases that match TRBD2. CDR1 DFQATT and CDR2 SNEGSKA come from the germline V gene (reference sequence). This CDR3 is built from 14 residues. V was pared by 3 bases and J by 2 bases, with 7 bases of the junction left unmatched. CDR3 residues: CSASIMGTTYEQYF. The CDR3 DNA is TGCAGTGCTAGTATCATGGGGACTACCTACGAGCAGTACTTC.

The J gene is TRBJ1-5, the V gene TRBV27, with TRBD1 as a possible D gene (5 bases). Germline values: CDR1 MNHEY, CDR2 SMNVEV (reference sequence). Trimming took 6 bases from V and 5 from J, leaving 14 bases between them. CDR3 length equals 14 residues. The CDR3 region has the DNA TGTGCCAGCAGCAAAACAGGAAACTATCAGCCCCAGCATTTT. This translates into CASSKTGNYQPQHF.

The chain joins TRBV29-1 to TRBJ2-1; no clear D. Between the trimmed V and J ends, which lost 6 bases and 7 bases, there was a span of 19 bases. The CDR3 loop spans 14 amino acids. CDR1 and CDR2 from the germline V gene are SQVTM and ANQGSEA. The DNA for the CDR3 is TGCAGCGTCATCGAGGTTGGCTCTAGGAATGAGCAGTTCTTC. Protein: CSVIEVGSRNEQFF.

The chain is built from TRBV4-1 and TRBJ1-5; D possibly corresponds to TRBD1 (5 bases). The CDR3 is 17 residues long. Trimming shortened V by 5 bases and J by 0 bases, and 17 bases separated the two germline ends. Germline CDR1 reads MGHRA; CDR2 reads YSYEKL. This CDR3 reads CASSSLAGRLSNQPQHF. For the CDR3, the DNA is TGCGCCAGCAGCTCTCTAGCGGGGCGGCTTAGCAATCAGCCCCAGCATTTT.

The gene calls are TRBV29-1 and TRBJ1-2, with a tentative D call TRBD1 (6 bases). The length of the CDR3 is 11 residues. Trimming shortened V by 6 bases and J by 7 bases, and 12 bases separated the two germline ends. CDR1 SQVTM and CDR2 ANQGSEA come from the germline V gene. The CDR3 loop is CSVRTEGGYTF. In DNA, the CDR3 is TGCAGCGTGCGGACAGAAGGTGGCTACACCTTC.

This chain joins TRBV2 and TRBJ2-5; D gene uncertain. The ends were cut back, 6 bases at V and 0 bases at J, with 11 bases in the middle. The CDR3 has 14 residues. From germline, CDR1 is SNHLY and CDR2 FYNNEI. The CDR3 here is CASRERVYQETQYF. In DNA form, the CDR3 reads TGTGCCAGCAGGGAGAGAGTGTACCAAGAGACCCAGTACTTC.

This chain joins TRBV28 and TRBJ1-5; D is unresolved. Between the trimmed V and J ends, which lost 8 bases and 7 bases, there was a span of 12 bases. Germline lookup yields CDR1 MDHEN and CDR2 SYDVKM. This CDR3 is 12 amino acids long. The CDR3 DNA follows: TGTGCCAGCGTGGAGGGAGTGCAGCCCCAGCATTTT. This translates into CASVEGVQPQHF. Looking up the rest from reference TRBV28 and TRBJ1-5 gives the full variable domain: DVKVTQSSRYLVKRTGEKVFLECVQDMDHENMFWYRQDPGLGLRLIYFSYDVKMKEKGDIPEGYSVSREKKERFSLILESASTNQTSMYLCASVEGVQPQHFGDGTRLSIL.

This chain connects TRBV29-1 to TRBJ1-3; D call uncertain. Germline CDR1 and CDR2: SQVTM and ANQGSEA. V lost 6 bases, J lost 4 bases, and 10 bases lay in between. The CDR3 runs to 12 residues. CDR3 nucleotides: TGCAGCGTCGCAGGCCTCGGAAACACCATATATTTT. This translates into CSVAGLGNTIYF.

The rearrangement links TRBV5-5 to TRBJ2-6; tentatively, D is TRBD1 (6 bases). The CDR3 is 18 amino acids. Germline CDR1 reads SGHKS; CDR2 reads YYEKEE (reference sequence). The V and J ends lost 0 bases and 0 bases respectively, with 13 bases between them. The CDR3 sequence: CASSLGGGPPSGANVLTF. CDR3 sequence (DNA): TGTGCCAGCAGCTTGGGAGGGGGTCCACCCTCTGGGGCCAACGTCCTGACTTTC.

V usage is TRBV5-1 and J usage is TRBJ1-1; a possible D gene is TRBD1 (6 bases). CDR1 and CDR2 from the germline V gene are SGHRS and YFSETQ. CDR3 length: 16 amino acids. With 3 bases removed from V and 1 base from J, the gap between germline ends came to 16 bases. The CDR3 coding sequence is TGCGCCAGCAGCTCAGCCGACAGGAACCAGAACACTGAAGCTTTCTTT. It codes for CASSSADRNQNTEAFF.

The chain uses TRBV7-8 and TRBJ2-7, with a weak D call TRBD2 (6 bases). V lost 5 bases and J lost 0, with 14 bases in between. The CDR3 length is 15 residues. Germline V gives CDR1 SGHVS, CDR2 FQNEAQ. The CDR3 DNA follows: TGTGCCAGCAGCGTGCGGGCGGGGAGCTCCTACGAGCAGTACTTC. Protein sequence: CASSVRAGSSYEQYF. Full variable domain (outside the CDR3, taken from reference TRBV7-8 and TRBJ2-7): GAGVSQSPRYKVAKRGQDVALRCDPISGHVSLFWYQQALGQGPEFLTYFQNEAQLDKSGLPSDRFFAERPEGSVSTLKIQRTQQEDSAVYLCASSVRAGSSYEQYFGPGTRLTVT.

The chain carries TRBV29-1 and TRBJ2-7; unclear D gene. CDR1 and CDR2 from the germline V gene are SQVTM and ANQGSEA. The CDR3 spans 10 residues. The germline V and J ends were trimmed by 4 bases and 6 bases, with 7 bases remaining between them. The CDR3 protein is CSVVFGEQYF. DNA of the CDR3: TGCAGCGTTGTTTTCGGCGAGCAGTACTTC.

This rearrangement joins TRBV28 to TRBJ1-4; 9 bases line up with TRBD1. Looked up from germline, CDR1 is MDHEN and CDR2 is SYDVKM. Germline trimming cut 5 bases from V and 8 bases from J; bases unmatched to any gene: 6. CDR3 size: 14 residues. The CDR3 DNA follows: TGTGCCAGCAGTACCGGGACAGGGCGGGAAAAACTGTTTTTT. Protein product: CASSTGTGREKLFF.

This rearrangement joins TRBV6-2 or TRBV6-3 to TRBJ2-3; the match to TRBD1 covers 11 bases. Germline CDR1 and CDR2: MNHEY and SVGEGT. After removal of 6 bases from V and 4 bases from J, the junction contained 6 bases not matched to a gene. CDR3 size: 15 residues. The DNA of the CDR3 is TGTGCCAGCAGCCAGAGGGACAGGGGGTCAGATACGCAGTATTTT. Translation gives CASSQRDRGSDTQYF.

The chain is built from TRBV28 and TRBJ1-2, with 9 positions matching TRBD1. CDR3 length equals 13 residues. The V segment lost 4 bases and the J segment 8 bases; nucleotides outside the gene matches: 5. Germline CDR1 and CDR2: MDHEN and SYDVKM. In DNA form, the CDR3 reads TGTGCCAGCAGTTCCGGACAGGGGATGGGCTACACCTTC. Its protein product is CASSSGQGMGYTF.

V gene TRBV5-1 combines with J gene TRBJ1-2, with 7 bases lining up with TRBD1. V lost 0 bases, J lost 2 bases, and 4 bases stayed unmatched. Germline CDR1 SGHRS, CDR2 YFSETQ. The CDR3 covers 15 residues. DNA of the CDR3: TGCGCCAGCAGCTTGGGTACAGGGGAGAACTATGGCTACACCTTC. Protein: CASSLGTGENYGYTF. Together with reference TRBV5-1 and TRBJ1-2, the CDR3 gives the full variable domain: KAGVTQTPRYLIKTRGQQVTLSCSPISGHRSVSWYQQTPGQGLQFLFEYFSETQRNKGNFPGRFSGRQFSNSRSEMNVSTLELGDSALYLCASSLGTGENYGYTFGSGTRLTVV.

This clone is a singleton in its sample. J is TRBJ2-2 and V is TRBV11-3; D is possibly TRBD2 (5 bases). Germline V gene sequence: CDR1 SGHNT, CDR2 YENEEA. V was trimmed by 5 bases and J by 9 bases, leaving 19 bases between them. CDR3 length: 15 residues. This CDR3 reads CASSPGGERTRELFF. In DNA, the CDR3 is TGTGCCAGCAGCCCAGGTGGCGAGCGGACTCGGGAGCTGTTTTTT.

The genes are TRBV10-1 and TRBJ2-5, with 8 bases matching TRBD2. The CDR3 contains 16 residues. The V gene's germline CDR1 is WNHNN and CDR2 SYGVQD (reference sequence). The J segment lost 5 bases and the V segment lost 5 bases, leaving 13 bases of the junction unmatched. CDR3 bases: TGCGCCAGCAGTCCGGGGGTGAGCGGGAGTATGGAGACCCAGTACTTC. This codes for CASSPGVSGSMETQYF.

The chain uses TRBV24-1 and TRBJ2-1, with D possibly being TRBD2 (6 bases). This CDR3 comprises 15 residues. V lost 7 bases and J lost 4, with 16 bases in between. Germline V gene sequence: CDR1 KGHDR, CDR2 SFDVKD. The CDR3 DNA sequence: TGTGCCACCAGCAGCGGGTATCTAGTATACAATGAGCAGTTCTTC. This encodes CATSSGYLVYNEQFF.

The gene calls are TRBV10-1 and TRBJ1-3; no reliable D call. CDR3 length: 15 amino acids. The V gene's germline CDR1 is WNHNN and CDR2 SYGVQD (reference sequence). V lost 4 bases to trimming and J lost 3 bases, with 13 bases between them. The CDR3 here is CASSASGSVGNTIYF. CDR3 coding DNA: TGCGCCAGCAGTGCCTCCGGGAGCGTTGGAAACACCATATATTTT.

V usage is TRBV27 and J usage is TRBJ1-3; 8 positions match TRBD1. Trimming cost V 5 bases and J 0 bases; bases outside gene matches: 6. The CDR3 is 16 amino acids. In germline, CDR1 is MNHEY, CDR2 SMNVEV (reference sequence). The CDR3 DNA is TGTGCCAGCAGTCTCAGGGGGCTTAGCTCTGGAAACACCATATATTTT. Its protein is CASSLRGLSSGNTIYF.